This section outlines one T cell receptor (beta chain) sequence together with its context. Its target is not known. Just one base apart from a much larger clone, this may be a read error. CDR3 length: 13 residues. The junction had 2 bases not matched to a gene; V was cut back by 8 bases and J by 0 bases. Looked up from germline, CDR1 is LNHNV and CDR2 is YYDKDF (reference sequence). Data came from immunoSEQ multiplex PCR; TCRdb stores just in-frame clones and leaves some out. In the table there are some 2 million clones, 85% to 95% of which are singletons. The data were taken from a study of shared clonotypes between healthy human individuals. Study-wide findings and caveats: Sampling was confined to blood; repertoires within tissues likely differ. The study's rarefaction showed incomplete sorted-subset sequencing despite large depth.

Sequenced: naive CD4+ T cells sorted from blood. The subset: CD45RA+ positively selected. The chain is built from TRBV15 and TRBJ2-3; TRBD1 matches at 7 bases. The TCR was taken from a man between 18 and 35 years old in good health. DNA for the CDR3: TGTGCCACCCGGACAGGAAGCACAGATACGCAGTATTTT. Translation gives CATRTGSTDTQYF.